These 3 T cell receptor beta chains share one sample of origin, sequenced in a study of blood T cell repertoires in COVID-19. The table came from immunoSEQ multiplex PCR; TCRdb's copy has only in-frame clones and leaves some out. Of roughly 50,000 clones in the sample, roughly 85% were seen once. Sequenced material: peripheral blood. These receptors were taken from a man in his sixties with acute or convalescent COVID-19.

The rearrangement uses TRBV15 and TRBJ2-1, with 8 bases that match TRBD2. The J segment lost 5 bases and the V segment lost 0 bases, leaving 3 bases of the junction unmatched. The length of the CDR3 is 15 residues. The V gene's germline CDR1 is LNHNV and CDR2 YYDKDF (reference sequence). The CDR3 bases are TGTGCCACCAGCAGAGAAAGACTAGCGAACAATGAGCAGTTCTTC. Residues: CATSRERLANNEQFF.

The chain employs TRBV15 and TRBJ1-4; D perhaps matches TRBD1 (6 bases). The CDR3 is made up of 14 amino acids. CDR1 is LNHNV and CDR2 is YYDKDF in the germline V gene (reference sequence). Trimming cost V 1 base and J 12 bases, with 15 bases left between them. CDR3 protein: CATSRVPGVSELFF. The CDR3 DNA sequence: TGTGCCACCAGCAGAGTACCAGGGGTTTCGGAACTGTTTTTT.

The chain links TRBV28 to TRBJ1-2; D may be TRBD1 (6 bases). Trimming took off 5 bases at V and 7 bases at J, with 20 bases between the two ends. The CDR3 is made up of 15 amino acids. The germline V gene has CDR1 MDHEN and CDR2 SYDVKM. The CDR3 sequence is CASSPVGGGVRGYTF. CDR3 nucleotides: TGTGCCAGCAGTCCCGTCGGGGGGGGCGTACGTGGCTACACCTTC.